The 4 T cell receptor beta chains below come from one sample, sequenced in a study of T cell repertoires in cytomegalovirus infection. TCRdb processed the reads anew with MiXCR; each CDR3 protein has one entry. The table records tens of thousands of distinct CDR3 sequences, 3% to 4.5% of them present only once. Source material: PBMCs. The receptors come from a human donor in good health (CMV status not recorded). Some clones in this sample may be carry-over from other donors' samples.

Turning to this clonotype: A much larger clonotype is one base distant, so this may be a read error. This chain uses TRBV7-2 with TRBJ2-2, with D unresolved. This CDR3 region has 12 residues. The germline V and J ends were trimmed by 3 bases and 5 bases, with 4 bases remaining between them. The germline V gene has CDR1 SGHTA and CDR2 FQGNSA. CDR3 bases: TGTGCCAGCAGCTTTTGGACCGGGGAGCTGTTTTTT. Protein product: CASSFWTGELFF.

This clonotype was counted many times. The chain has TRBV7-9 and TRBJ2-7; 12 bases are a match to TRBD1. This CDR3 is 15 amino acids long. Germline V gene lookup returns CDR1 SEHNR and CDR2 FQNEAQ (reference sequence). Unmatched junction bases numbered 4, after V lost 2 bases and J lost 5 bases. CDR3 bases: TGTGCCAGCAGCTTATGGGACAGGGGGCTCGACGAGCAGTACTTC. Residues: CASSLWDRGLDEQYF.

This clonotype was seen repeatedly, ten times or more. This rearrangement joins TRBV7-2 to TRBJ2-7; 7 nucleotides line up with TRBD2. The CDR3 consists of 15 residues. J lost 3 bases, V lost 5 bases, and 10 bases had no gene match. CDR1 is SGHTA and CDR2 is FQGNSA in the germline V gene. The CDR3 spells CASSATAGAGYEQYF. The CDR3 bases are TGTGCCAGCAGCGCCACCGCGGGAGCGGGCTACGAGCAGTACTTC.

This clonotype was seen ten or more times. The chain employs TRBV19 and TRBJ1-4; D is undetermined. The germline gives CDR1 LNHDA, CDR2 SQIVND (reference sequence). The CDR3 has 14 residues. Between the trimmed V and J ends, which lost 4 bases and 4 bases, there was a span of 10 bases. CDR3 bases: TGTGCCAGTAGTAACCCCGGGGATAATGAAAAACTGTTTTTT. It translates to CASSNPGDNEKLFF.